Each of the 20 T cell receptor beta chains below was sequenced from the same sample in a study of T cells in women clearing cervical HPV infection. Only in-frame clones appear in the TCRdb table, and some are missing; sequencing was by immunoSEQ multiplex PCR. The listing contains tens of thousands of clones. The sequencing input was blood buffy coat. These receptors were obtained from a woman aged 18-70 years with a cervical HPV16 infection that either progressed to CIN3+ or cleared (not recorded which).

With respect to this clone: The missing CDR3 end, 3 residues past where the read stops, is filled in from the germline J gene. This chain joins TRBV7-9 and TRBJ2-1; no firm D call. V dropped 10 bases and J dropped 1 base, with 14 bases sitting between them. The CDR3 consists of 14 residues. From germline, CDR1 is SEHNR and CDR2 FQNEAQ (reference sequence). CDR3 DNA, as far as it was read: TGTGCCATCCTCCCGGTCCTGTCCTACAATGAG. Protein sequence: CAILPVLSYNE. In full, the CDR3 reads CAILPVLSYNEQFF.

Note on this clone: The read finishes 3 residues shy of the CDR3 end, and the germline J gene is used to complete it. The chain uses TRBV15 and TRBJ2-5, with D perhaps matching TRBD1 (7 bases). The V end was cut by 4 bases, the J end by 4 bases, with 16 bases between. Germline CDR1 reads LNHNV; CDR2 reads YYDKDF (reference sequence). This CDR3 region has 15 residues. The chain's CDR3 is CATSKEGGQRETQYF. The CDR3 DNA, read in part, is TGTGCCACCAGCAAAGAGGGGGGACAGAGAGAGACC.

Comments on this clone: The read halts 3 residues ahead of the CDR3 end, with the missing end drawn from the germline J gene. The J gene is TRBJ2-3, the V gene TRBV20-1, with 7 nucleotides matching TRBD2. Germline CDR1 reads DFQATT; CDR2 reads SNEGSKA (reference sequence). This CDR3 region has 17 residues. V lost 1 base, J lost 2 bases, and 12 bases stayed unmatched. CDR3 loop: CSARAAGDNLYTDTQYF. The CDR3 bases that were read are TGCAGTGCTAGAGCTGCGGGAGACAACCTTTACACAGATACG.

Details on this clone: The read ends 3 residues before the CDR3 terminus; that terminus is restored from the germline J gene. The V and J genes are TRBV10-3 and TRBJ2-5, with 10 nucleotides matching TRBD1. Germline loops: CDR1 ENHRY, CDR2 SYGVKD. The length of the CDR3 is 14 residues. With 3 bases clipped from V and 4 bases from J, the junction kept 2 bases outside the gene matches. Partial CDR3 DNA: TGTGCCATCAGTGACGGGACAGGGGTAGAGACC. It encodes CAISDGTGVET. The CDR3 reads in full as CAISDGTGVETQYF.

The CDR3 loop is CASSPPIGTSGSQETQYF. Incomplete CDR3 DNA: TGTGCCAGCAGCCCCCCGATAGGGACTAGCGGGAGTCAAGAGACC. The chain carries TRBV28 and TRBJ2-5, with TRBD2 matching over 14 bases. The observed sequence ends 3 residues before the CDR3 terminus, with the missing tail filled in from the germline J gene. Per germline, CDR1 MDHEN and CDR2 SYDVKM. The CDR3 runs 18 residues. After removal of 6 bases from V and 2 bases from J, the junction contained 11 bases not matched to a gene.

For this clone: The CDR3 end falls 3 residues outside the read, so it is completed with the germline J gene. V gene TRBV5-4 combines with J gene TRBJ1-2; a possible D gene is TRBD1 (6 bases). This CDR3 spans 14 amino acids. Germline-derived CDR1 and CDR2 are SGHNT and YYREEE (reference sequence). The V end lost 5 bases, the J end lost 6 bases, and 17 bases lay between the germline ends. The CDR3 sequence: CASSRQEEVHGYTF. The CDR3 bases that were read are TGTGCCAGCAGTAGACAGGAGGAAGTCCATGGC. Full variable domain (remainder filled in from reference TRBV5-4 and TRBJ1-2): ETGVTQSPTHLIKTRGQQVTLRCSSQSGHNTVSWYQQALGQGPQFIFQYYREEENGRGNFPPRFSGLQFPNYSSELNVNALELDDSALYLCASSRQEEVHGYTFGSGTRLTVV.

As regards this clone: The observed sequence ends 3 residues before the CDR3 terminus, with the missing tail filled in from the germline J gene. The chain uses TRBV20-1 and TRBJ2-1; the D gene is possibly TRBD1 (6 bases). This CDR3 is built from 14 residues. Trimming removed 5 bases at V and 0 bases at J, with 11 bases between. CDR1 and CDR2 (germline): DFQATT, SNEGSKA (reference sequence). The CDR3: CSARQGPSYNEQFF. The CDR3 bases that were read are TGCAGTGCTCGTCAGGGGCCCTCCTACAATGAG.

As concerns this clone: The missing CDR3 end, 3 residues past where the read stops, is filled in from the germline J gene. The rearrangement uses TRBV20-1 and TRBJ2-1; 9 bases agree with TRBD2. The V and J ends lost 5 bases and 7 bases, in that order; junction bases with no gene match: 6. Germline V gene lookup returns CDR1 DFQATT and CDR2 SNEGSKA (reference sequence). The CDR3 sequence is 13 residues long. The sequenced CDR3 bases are TGCAGTGCTTACGGGACTAGCTGGAATGAG. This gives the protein CSAYGTSWNE. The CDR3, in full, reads CSAYGTSWNEQFF.

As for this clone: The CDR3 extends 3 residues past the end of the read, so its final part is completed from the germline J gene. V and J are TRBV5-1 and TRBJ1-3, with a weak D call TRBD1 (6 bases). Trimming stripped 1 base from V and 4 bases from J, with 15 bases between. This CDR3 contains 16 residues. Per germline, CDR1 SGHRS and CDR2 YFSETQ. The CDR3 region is CASSLLPGESGNTIYF. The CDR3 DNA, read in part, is TGCGCCAGCAGCTTGCTTCCAGGGGAATCGGGAAACACC.

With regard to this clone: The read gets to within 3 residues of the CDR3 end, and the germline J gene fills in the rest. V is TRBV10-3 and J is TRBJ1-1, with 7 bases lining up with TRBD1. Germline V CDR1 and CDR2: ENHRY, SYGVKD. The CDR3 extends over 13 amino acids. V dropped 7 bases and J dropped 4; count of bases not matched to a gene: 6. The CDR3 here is CAINDRVGTEAFF. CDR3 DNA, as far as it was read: TGTGCCATCAATGACAGGGTTGGCACTGAA.

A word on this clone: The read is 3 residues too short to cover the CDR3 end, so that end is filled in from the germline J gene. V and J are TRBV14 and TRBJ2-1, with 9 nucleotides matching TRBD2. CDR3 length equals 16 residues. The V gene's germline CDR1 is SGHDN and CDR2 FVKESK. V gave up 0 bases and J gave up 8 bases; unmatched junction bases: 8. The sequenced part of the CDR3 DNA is TGTGCCAGCAGCCAAGAAGGGGCTAGCGGGGTTGATGAG. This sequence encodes CASSQEGASGVDE. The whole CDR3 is CASSQEGASGVDEQFF.

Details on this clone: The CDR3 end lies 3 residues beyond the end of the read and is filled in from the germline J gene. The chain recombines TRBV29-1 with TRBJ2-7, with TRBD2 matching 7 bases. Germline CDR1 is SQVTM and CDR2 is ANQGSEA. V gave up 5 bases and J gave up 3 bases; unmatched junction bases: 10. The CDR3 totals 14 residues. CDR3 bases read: TGCAGCGTTAGGGTTGGGGGGGACCTCTACGAG. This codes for CSVRVGGDLYE. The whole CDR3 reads CSVRVGGDLYEQYF.

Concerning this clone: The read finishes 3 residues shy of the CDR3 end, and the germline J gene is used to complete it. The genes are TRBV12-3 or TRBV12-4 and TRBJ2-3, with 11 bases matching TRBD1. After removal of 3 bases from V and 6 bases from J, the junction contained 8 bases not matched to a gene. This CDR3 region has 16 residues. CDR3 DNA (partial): TGTGCCAGCAGTTTCGTGGGACAGGGGGTCTCGGATACG. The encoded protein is CASSFVGQGVSDT. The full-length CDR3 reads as CASSFVGQGVSDTQYF.

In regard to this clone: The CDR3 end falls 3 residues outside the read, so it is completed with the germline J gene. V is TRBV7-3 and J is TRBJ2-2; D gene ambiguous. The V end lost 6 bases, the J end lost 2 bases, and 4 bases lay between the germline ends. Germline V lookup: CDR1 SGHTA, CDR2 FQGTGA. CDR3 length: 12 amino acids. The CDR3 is CASSSNTGELFF. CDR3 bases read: TGTGCCAGCAGTAGCAACACCGGGGAG.

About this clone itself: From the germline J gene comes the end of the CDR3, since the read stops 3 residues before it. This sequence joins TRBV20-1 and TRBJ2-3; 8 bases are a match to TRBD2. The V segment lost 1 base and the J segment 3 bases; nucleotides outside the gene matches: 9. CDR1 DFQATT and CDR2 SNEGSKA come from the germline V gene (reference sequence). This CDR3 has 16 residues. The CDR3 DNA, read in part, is TGCAGTGCTAGAGCTCGGGGGGGGGCCAGGACAGATACG. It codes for CSARARGGARTDT. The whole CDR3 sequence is CSARARGGARTDTQYF.

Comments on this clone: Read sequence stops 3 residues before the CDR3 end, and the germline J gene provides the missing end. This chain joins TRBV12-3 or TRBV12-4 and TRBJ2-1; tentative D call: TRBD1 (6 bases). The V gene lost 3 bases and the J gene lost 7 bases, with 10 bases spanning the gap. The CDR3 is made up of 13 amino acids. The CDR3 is CASSFPGENEQFF. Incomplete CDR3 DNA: TGTGCCAGCAGTTTTCCAGGGGAGAATGAG.

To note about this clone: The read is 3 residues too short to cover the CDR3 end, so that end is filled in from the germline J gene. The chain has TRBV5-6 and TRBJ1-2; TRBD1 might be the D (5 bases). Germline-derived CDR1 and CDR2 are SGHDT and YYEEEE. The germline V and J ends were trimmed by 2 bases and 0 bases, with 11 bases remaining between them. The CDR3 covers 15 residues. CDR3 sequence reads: CASSLMPTANYGYTF. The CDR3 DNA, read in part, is TGTGCCAGCAGCTTAATGCCGACAGCTAACTATGGC.

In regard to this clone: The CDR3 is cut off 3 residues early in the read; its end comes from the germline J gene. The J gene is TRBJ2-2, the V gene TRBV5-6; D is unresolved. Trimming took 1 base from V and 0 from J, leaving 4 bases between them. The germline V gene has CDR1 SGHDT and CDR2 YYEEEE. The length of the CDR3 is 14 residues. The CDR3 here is CASSLTANTGELFF. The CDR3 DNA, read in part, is TGTGCCAGCAGCTTGACAGCGAACACCGGGGAG. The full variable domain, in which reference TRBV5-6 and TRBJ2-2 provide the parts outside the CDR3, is DAGVTQSPTHLIKTRGQQVTLRCSPKSGHDTVSWYQQALGQGPQFIFQYYEEEERQRGNFPDRFSGHQFPNYSSELNVNALLLGDSALYLCASSLTANTGELFFGEGSRLTVL.

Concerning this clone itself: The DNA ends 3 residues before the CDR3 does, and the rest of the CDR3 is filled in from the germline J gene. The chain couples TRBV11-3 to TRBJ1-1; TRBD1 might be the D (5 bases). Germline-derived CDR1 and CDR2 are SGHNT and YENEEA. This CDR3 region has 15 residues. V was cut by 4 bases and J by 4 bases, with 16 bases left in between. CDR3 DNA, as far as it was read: TGTGCCAGCAGCTCGGGACTTGGGAAGGGCACTGAA. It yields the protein CASSSGLGKGTE. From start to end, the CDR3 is CASSSGLGKGTEAFF.

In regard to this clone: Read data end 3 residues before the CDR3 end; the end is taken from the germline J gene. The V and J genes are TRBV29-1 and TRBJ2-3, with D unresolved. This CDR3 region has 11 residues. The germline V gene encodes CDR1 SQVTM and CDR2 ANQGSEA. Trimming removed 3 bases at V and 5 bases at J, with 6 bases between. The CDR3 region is CSVEVGDTQYF. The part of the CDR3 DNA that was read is TGCAGCGTTGAGGTCGGAGATACG.